These 10 T cell receptor beta chains came from one sample sequenced in a study of T cells in Graves' hyperthyroidism and ophthalmopathy. RNA transcripts provided the source from which TCR beta CDR3 regions were amplified. In the first-round RT-PCR of the TCR CDR3, the HTBI primer set was used. In TCRdb, the multiplex PCR reads were re-called with MiXCR into one record per CDR3 protein. The repertoire holds about 410,000 distinct CDR3 sequences, with about 15% as singletons. The sequenced sample was blood. The receptors originated from a woman between 25 and 40 years old with Graves' ophthalmopathy.

This clonotype was seen ten or more times. The chain joins TRBV24-1 to TRBJ2-1; 8 bases fit TRBD1. After removal of 4 bases from V and 8 bases from J, the junction contained 9 bases not matched to a gene. The CDR3 consists of 15 residues. Germline CDR1 is KGHDR and CDR2 is SFDVKD. The CDR3 loop is CATSEWGQEGYEQFF. In nucleotides, the CDR3 is TGTGCCACCAGTGAGTGGGGACAGGAAGGTTATGAGCAGTTCTTC.

This clonotype was counted ten times or more. The rearrangement links TRBV29-1 to TRBJ2-3; D is ambiguous. The CDR3 length is 11 residues. Germline CDR1 and CDR2: SQVTM and ANQGSEA. The V and J ends lost 6 bases and 0 bases respectively, with 4 bases between them. The CDR3 is CSVDSTDTQYF. As DNA, the CDR3 is TGCAGCGTAGATAGCACAGATACGCAGTATTTT.

This chain connects TRBV5-6 to TRBJ2-5; D possibly corresponds to TRBD1 (6 bases). The length of the CDR3 is 15 residues. CDR1 SGHDT and CDR2 YYEEEE come from the germline V gene. Trimming cost V 4 bases and J 5 bases, with 18 bases left between them. Written as DNA, the CDR3 is TGTGCCAGCAGCGAAAAACAGGGAGAGAGCGAGACCCAGTACTTC. Translation: CASSEKQGESETQYF.

This clonotype was detected a few times. V and J are TRBV19 and TRBJ1-2, with 8 bases lining up with TRBD1. Trimming took 4 bases from V and 7 from J; bases not matched to a gene: 5. There are 13 residues in the CDR3. The germline V gene encodes CDR1 LNHDA and CDR2 SQIVND (reference sequence). DNA for the CDR3: TGTGCCAGTAGTAAGACAGGGGTCTTTGGCTACACCTTC. Residues: CASSKTGVFGYTF.

Remarks on this clonotype: This is likely a read error, given that the CDR3 carries no conserved phenylalanine or tryptophan at its end. V and J are TRBV7-2 and TRBJ2-1; 9 nucleotides agree with TRBD1. CDR1 is SGHTA, CDR2 FQGNSA, per germline. This CDR3 has 15 residues. V lost 8 bases to trimming and J lost 6 bases; unmatched junction nucleotides: 11. The CDR3: CASGLPGTGSNEQFS. The CDR3 DNA is TGTGCCAGCGGCCTCCCCGGGACAGGGTCCAATGAGCAGTTCTCC.

This clonotype was picked up many times. The chain employs TRBV13 and TRBJ2-5; a weak D match, TRBD1 (5 bases). From germline, CDR1 is PRHDT and CDR2 FYEKMQ (reference sequence). V lost 5 bases, J lost 6 bases, and 19 bases lay in between. The CDR3 spans 15 residues. CDR3 bases: TGTGCCAGCAGCCTTACTTCAGGGCTTGGACAGACCCAGTACTTC. It specifies CASSLTSGLGQTQYF.

The sample holds many counts of this clonotype. CDR3 DNA: TGTGCCAGCAGCTTACCAGGAGGAGGCACCGGGGAGCTGTTTTTT. Its translation: CASSLPGGGTGELFF. V is TRBV7-9 and J is TRBJ2-2, with D maybe TRBD2 (5 bases). Germline V lookup: CDR1 SEHNR, CDR2 FQNEAQ (reference sequence). The ends were cut back, 2 bases at V and 4 bases at J, with 11 bases in the middle. The CDR3 is made up of 15 amino acids.

This clonotype was counted ten times or more. This chain connects TRBV6-1 to TRBJ2-7; 7 nucleotides agree with TRBD1. Germline trimming cut 6 bases from V and 5 bases from J; bases unmatched to any gene: 7. In germline, CDR1 is MNHNS, CDR2 SASEGT. The CDR3 contains 13 residues. The CDR3 bases are TGTGCCAGCAGGGAACAGGGGTCAGACGAGCAGTACTTC. As protein: CASREQGSDEQYF.

A word on this clonotype: A much larger clone differs by one base, so this may be a read error. The chain is built from TRBV27 and TRBJ2-1; TRBD1 matches at 8 bases. From germline, CDR1 is MNHEY and CDR2 SMNVEV (reference sequence). This CDR3 is built from 14 residues. V was pared by 6 bases and J by 9 bases, with 10 bases of the junction left unmatched. This CDR3 is CASRWGTGGGEQFF. CDR3 nucleotide sequence: TGTGCCAGCAGGTGGGGAACAGGGGGTGGTGAGCAGTTCTTC.

V and J are TRBV7-9 and TRBJ1-2; 7 bases fit TRBD1. V lost 5 bases to trimming and J lost 8 bases; unmatched junction nucleotides: 11. Germline CDR1 reads SEHNR; CDR2 reads FQNEAQ (reference sequence). The CDR3 is made up of 14 amino acids. The CDR3 sequence: CASSPDRAGRGYTF. In DNA form, the CDR3 reads TGTGCCAGCAGCCCCGACAGGGCGGGTCGGGGCTACACCTTC. The whole variable domain, remainder taken from reference TRBV7-9 and TRBJ1-2, is DTGVSQNPRHKITKRGQNVTFRCDPISEHNRLYWYRQTLGQGPEFLTYFQNEAQLEKSRLLSDRFSAERPKGSFSTLEIQRTEQGDSAMYLCASSPDRAGRGYTFGSGTRLTVV.